This TCR beta chain stems from a study of T cells in Graves' hyperthyroidism and ophthalmopathy. Findings of the study overall: Most clonotypes that expanded in the thyroid above 0.001 also showed up in blood. The model foresaw ophthalmopathy a median roughly 6.3 months prior to onset.

The CDR3 extends over 14 amino acids. Germline loops: CDR1 SNHLY, CDR2 FYNNEI. The germline V and J ends were trimmed by 4 bases and 0 bases, with 6 bases remaining between them. RNA transcripts served as the template for amplifying TCR beta CDR3 regions. The study used the HTBI primer set for a first-round RT-PCR of the TCR CDR3. MiXCR, applied by TCRdb to the multiplex PCR reads, yields one record per CDR3 protein. The sample has about 640,000 distinct CDR3 sequences, roughly 46% seen once. It was uncontrolled infection, other autoimmune disease, pregnancy or lactation that excluded patients. This clonotype occurred many times. Its antigen remains unknown.

This TCR was recovered from an adult man with Graves' disease, either hyperthyroidism or ophthalmopathy (not recorded which). Source material: peripheral blood or thyroid tissue (not recorded which). The V call is TRBV2, the J call TRBJ2-2, with D unclear. CDR3 loop: CASSVSPNTGELFF. The CDR3, as DNA: TGTGCCAGCAGTGTATCCCCGAACACCGGGGAGCTGTTTTTT.